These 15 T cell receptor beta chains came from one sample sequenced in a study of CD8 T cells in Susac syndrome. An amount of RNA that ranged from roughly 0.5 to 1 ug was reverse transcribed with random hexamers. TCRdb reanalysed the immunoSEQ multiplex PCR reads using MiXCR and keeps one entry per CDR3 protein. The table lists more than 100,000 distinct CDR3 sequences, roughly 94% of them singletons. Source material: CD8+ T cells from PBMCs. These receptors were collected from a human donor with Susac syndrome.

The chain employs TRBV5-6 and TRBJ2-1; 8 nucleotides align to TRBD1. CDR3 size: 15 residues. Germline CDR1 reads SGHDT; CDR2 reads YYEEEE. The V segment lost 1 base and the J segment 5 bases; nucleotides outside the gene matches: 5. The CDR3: CASSLRLTGDNEQFF. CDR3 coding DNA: TGTGCCAGCAGCTTGCGGCTGACAGGGGACAATGAGCAGTTCTTC.

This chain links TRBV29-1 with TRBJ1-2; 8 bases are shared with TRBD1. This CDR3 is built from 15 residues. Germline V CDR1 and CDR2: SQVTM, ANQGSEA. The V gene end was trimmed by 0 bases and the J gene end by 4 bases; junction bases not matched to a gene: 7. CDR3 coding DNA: TGCAGCGTTGAAGAAGGCCAGGGGGCAACCTATGGCTACACCTTC. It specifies CSVEEGQGATYGYTF.

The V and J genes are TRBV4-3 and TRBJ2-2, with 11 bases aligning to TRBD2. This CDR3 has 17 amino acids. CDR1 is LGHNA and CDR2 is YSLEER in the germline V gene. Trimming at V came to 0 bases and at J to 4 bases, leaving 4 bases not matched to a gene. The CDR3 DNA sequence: TGCGCCAGCAGCCAAGACATAGGACTAGCGGGCACCGGGGAGCTGTTTTTT. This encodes CASSQDIGLAGTGELFF.

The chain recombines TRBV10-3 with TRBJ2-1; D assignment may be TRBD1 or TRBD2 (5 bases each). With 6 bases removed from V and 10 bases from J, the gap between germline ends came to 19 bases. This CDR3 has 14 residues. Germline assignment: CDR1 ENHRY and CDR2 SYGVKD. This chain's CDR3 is CAISAPGTPAEQFF. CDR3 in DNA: TGTGCCATCAGCGCCCCCGGGACCCCGGCGGAGCAGTTCTTC.

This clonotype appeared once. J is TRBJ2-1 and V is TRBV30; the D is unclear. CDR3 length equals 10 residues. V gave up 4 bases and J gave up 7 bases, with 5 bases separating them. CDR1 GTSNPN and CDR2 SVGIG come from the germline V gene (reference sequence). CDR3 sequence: CAWTQNEQFF. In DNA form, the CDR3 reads TGTGCCTGGACGCAGAATGAGCAGTTCTTC. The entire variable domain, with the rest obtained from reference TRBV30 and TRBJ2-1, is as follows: SQTIHQWPATLVQPVGSPLSLECTVEGTSNPNLYWYRQAAGRGLQLLFYSVGIGQISSEVPQNLSASRPQDRQFILSSKKLLLSDSGFYLCAWTQNEQFFGPGTRLTVL.

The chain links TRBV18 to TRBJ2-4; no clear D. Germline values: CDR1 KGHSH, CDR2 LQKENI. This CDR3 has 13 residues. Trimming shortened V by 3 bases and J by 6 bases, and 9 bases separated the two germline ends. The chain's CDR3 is CASSPLDGNIQYF. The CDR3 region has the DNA TGTGCCAGCTCACCCCTGGACGGAAACATTCAGTACTTC.

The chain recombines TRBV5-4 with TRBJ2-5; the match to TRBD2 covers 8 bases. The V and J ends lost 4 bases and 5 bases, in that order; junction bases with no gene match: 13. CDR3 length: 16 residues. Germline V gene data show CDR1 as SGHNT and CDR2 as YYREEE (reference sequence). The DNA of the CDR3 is TGTGCCAGCAGCATACCCCGGGACACGGGAGGGGAGACCCAGTACTTC. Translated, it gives CASSIPRDTGGETQYF.

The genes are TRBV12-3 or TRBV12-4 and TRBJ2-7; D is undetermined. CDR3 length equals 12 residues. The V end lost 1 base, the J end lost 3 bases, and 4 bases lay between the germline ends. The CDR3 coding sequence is TGTGCCAGCAGTTTAGGATACTACGAGCAGTACTTC. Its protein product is CASSLGYYEQYF.

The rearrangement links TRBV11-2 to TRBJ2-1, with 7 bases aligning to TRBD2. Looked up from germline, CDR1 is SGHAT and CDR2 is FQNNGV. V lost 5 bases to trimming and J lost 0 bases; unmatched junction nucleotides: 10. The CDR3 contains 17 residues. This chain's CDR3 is CASSDGRGGNSYNEQFF. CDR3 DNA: TGTGCCAGCAGCGACGGTCGCGGGGGTAACTCCTACAATGAGCAGTTCTTC.

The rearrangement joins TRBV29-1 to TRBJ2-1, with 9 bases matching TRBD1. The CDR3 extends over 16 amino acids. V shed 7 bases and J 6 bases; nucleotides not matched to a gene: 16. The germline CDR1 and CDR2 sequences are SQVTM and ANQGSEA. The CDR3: CSAPPSGTGSGNEQFF. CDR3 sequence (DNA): TGCAGCGCCCCCCCTTCGGGGACAGGGAGCGGCAATGAGCAGTTCTTC.

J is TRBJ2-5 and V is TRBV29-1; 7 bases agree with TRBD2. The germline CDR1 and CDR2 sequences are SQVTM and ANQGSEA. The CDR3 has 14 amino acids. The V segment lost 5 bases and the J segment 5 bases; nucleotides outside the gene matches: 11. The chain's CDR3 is CSVRGVETVETQYF. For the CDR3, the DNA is TGCAGCGTTCGGGGGGTCGAGACCGTGGAGACCCAGTACTTC.

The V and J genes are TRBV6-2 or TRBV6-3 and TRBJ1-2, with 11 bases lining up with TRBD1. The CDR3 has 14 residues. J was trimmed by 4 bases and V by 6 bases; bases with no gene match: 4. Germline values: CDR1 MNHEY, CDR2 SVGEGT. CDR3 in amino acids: CASSWTGGSYGYTF. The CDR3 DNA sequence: TGTGCCAGCAGCTGGACAGGGGGCAGCTATGGCTACACCTTC.

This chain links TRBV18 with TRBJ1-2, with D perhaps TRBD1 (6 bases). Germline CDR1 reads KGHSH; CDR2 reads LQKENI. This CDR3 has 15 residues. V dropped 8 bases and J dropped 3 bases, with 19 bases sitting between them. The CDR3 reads CASPRGGRPDYGYTF. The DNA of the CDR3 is TGTGCCAGCCCTCGCGGGGGGCGCCCCGACTATGGCTACACCTTC.

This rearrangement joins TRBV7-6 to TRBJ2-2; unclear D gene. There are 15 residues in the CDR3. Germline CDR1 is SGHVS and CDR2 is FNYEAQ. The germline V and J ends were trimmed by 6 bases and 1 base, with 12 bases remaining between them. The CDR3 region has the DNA TGTGCCAGCAGGCCCGGGCTAGGGAACACCGGGGAGCTGTTTTTT. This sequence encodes CASRPGLGNTGELFF.

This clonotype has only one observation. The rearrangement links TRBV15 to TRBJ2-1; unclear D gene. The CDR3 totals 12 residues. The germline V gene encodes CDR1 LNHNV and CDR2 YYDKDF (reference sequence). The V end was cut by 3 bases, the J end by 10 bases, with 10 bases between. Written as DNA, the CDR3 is TGTGCCACCAGCAGGCAACACGGGGAGCAGTTCTTC. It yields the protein CATSRQHGEQFF.